This T cell receptor (beta chain) is from a study of human T cells and chemical hapten exposure. Study-wide background: Alopecia universalis, totalis or areata was present in patients who were mostly female. Per-sample TCR yield variability stemmed mainly from small pooled library volume differences.

V lost 5 bases to trimming and J lost 6 bases, with 19 bases between them. This CDR3 region has 14 residues. Germline V gives CDR1 SQVTM, CDR2 ANQGSEA. TCRdb reanalysed the RACE reads using MiXCR and keeps one entry per CDR3 protein. The sample yields 180,000 or so distinct CDR3 sequences, 30% seen once. This clonotype was found a few times. Its matching antigen is unknown. Study-level points and caveats: Because all patients had alopecia, their immune responses might differ from healthy ones.

The time point is: pre-sensitization, week 0. Treatment meaning: therapeutic diphenylcyclopropenone sensitization with weekly scalp DPC. The donor pool consisted of alopecia patients aged 18 to 70 years, considered suitable for DPC. The TCR sequence derives from a woman in her twenties or thirties with alopecia areata. Some clones in this sample may be carry-over from other donors' samples. The chain joins TRBV29-1 to TRBJ1-1; D might be TRBD1 (5 bases). Sequencing used whole blood, obtained in connection with sensitization to the hapten diphenylcyclopropenone (DPC). Here the CDR3 reads CSVPPGGDRAEAFF. CDR3 coding DNA: TGCAGCGTTCCCCCCGGGGGGGATCGGGCTGAAGCTTTCTTT. Combining the CDR3 with reference TRBV29-1 and TRBJ1-1 gives the whole variable domain SAVISQKPSRDICQRGTSLTIQCQVDSQVTMMFWYRQQPGQSLTLIATANQGSEATYESGFVIDKFPISRPNLTFSTLTVSNMSPEDSSIYLCSVPPGGDRAEAFFGQGTRLTVV.